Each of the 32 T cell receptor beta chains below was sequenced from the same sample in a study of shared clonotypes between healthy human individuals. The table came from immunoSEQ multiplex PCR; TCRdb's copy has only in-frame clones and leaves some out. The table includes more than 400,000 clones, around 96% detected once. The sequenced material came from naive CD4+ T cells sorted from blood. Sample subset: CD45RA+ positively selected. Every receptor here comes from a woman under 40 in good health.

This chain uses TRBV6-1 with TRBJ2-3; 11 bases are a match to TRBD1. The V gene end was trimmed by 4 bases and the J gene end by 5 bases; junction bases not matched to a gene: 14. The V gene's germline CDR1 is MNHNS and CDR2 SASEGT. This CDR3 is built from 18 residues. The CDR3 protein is CASSGRTDRGRGIDTQYF. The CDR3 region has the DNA TGTGCCAGCAGTGGCCGAACGGACAGGGGGCGAGGGATAGATACGCAGTATTTT.

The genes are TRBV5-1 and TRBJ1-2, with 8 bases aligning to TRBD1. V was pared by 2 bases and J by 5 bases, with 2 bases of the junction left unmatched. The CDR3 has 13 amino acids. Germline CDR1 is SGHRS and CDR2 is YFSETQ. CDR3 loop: CASSLQGVYGYTF. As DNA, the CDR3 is TGCGCCAGCAGCTTACAGGGGGTTTATGGCTACACCTTC.

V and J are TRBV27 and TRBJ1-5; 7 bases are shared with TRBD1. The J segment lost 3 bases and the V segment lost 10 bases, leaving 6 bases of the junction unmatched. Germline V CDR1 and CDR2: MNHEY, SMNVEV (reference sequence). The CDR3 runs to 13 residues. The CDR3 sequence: CATTTGTNQPQHF. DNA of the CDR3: TGTGCCACCACGACAGGGACCAATCAGCCCCAGCATTTT.

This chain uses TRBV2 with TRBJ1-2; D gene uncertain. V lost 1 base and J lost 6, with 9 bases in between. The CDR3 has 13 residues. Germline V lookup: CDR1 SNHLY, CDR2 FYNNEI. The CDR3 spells CASSEGRKNGYTF. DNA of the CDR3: TGTGCCAGCAGTGAAGGGAGAAAGAATGGCTACACCTTC.

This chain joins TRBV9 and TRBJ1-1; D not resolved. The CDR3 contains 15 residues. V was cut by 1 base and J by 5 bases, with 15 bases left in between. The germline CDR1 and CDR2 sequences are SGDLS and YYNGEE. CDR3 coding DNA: TGTGCCAGCAGCGTACCCCTAGGCGATAGTACTGAAGCTTTCTTT. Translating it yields CASSVPLGDSTEAFF.

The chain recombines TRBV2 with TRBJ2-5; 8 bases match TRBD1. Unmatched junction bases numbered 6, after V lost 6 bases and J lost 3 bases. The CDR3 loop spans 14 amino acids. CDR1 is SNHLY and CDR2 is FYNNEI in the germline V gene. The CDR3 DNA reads TGTGCCAGCAGGGAGAAGACAGGGGAAGAGACCCAGTACTTC. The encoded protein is CASREKTGEETQYF.

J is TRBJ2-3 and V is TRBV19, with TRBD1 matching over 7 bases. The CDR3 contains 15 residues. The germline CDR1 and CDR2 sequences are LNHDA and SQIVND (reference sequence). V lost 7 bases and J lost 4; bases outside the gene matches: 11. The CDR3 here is CASNDRASWADTQYF. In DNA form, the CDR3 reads TGTGCCAGTAACGACAGGGCCTCTTGGGCAGATACGCAGTATTTT. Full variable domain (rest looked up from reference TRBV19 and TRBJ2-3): DGGITQSPKYLFRKEGQNVTLSCEQNLNHDAMYWYRQDPGQGLRLIYYSQIVNDFQKGDIAEGYSVSREKKESFPLTVTSAQKNPTAFYLCASNDRASWADTQYFGPGTRLTVL.

CDR3 in amino acids: CASSLGQGIRIDSNQPQHF. CDR3 nucleotides: TGTGCCAGCAGCTTAGGACAGGGGATCCGGATAGACAGCAATCAGCCCCAGCATTTT. The chain has TRBV7-9 and TRBJ1-5; TRBD1 matches 8 bases. Germline V CDR1 and CDR2: SEHNR, FQNEAQ (reference sequence). The CDR3 has 19 residues. Trimming at V came to 1 base and at J to 1 base, leaving 12 bases not matched to a gene.

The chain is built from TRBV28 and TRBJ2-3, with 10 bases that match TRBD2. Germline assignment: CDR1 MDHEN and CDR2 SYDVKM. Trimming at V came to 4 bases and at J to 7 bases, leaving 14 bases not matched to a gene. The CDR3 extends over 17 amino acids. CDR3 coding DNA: TGTGCCAGCAGTTCCCCAGCGGGAGGGCCTTTTACCTATACGCAGTATTTT. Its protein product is CASSSPAGGPFTYTQYF.

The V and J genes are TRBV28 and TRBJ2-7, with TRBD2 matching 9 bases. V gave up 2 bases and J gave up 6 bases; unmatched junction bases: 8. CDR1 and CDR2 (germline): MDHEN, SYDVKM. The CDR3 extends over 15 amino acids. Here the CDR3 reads CASSLSSSGTPEQYF. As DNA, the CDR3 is TGTGCCAGCAGTTTAAGTTCTAGCGGGACACCCGAGCAGTACTTC.

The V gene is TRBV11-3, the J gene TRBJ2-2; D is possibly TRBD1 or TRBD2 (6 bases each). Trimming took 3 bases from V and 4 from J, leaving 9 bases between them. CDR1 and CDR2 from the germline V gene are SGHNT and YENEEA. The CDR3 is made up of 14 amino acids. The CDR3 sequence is CASSFGGLTGELFF. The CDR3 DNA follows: TGTGCCAGCAGCTTTGGGGGGCTCACCGGGGAGCTGTTTTTT.

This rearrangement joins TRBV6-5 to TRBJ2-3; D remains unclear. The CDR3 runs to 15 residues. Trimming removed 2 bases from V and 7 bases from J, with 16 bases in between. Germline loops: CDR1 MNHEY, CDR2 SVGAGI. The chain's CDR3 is CASSYSPDRSNTQYF. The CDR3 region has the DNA TGTGCCAGCAGTTACAGTCCTGATCGGTCCAATACGCAGTATTTT.

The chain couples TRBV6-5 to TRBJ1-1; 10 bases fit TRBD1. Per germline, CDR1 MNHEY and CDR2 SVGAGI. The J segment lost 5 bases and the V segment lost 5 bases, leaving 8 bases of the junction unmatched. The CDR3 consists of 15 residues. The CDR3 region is CASSIDRGHSTEAFF. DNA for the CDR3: TGTGCCAGCAGTATAGACAGGGGGCATTCGACTGAAGCTTTCTTT.

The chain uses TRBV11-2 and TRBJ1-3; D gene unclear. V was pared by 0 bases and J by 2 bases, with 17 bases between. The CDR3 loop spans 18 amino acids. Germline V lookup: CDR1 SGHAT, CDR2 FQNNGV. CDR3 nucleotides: TGTGCCAGCAGCTTAGATCGGGTCACCGGGCCCCCTGGAAACACCATATATTTT. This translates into CASSLDRVTGPPGNTIYF.

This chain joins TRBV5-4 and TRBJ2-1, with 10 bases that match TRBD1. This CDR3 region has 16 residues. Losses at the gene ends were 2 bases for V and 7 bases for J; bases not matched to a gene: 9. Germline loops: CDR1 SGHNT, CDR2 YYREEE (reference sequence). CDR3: CASSFDRGLYGNEQFF. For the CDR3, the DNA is TGTGCCAGCAGCTTCGACAGGGGGCTGTATGGAAATGAGCAGTTCTTC.

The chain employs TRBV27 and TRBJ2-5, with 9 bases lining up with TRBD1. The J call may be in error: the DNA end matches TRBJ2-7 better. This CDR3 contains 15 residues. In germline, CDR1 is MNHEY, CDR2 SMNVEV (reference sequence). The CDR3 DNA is TGTGCCAGCAGTTTGGGGACAGGGACCACCTACGAGCAGTACTTC. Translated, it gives CASSLGTGTTYEQYF.

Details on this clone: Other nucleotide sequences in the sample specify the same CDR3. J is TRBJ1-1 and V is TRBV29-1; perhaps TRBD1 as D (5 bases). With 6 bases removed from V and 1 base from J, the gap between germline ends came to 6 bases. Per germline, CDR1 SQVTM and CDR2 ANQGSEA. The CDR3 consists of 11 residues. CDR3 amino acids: CSVQGNTEAFF. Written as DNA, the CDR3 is TGCAGCGTCCAGGGGAACACTGAAGCTTTCTTT.

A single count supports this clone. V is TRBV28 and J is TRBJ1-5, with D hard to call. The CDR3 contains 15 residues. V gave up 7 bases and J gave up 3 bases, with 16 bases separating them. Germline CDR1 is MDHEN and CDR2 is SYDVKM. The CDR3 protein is CASNPFLSVNQPQHF. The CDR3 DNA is TGTGCCAGCAACCCATTTTTAAGCGTCAATCAGCCCCAGCATTTT.

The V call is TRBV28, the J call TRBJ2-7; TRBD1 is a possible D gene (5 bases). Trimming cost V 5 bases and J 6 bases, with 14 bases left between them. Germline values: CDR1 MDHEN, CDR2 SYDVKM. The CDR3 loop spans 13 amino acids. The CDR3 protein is CASSSAPQGEQYF. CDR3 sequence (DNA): TGTGCCAGCAGTAGTGCCCCTCAGGGCGAGCAGTACTTC.

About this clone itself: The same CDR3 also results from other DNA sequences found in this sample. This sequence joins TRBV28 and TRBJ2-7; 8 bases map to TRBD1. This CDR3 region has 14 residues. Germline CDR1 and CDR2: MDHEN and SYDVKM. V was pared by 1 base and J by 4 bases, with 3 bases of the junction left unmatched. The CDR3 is CASSLYDRGYEQYF. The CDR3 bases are TGTGCCAGCAGTTTATATGACAGGGGATACGAGCAGTACTTC.

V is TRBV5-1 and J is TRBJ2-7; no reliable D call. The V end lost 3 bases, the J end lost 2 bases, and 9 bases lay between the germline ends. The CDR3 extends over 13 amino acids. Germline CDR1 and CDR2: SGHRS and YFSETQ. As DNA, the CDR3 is TGCGCCAGCAGCTCCGACCAGACCTACGAGCAGTACTTC. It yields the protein CASSSDQTYEQYF.

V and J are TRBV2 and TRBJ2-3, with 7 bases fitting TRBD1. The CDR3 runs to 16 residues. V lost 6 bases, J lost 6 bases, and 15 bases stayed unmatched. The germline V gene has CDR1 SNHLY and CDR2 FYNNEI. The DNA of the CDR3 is TGTGCCAGCAGAGAGCCGGGATATCTACAGGGGGATACGCAGTATTTT. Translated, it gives CASREPGYLQGDTQYF.

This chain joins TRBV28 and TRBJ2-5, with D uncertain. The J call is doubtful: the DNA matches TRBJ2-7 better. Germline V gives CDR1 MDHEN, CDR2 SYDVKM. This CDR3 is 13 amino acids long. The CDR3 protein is CASSPGLTYEQYF. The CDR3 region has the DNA TGTGCCAGCAGCCCCGGGCTGACCTACGAGCAGTACTTC.

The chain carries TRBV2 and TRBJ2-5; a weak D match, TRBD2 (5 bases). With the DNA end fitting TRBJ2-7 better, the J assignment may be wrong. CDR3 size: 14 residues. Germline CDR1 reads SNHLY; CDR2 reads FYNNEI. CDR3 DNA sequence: TGTGCCAGCAAGCCGGGGTTTGGATCCTACGAGCAGTACTTC. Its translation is CASKPGFGSYEQYF.

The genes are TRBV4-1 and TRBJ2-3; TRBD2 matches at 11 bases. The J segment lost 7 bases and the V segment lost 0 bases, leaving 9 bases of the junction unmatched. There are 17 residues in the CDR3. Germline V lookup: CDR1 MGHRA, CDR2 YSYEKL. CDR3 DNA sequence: TGCGCCAGCAGCCAAGATGGGCTAGCGGGAGGTCCGCATACGCAGTATTTT. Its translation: CASSQDGLAGGPHTQYF.

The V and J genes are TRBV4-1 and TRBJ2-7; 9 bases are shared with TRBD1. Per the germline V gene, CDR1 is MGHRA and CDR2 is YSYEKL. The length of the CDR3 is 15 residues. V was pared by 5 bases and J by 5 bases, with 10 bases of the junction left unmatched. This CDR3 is CASSNTGTGFNEQYF. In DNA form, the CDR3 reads TGCGCCAGCAGCAACACCGGGACAGGGTTTAACGAGCAGTACTTC.

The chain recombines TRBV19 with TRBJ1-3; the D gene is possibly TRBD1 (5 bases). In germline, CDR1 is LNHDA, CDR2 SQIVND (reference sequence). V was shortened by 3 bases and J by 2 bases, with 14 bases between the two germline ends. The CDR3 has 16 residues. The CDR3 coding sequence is TGTGCCAGTAGTATCAACTCGGGGCCCACTGGAAACACCATATATTTT. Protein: CASSINSGPTGNTIYF.

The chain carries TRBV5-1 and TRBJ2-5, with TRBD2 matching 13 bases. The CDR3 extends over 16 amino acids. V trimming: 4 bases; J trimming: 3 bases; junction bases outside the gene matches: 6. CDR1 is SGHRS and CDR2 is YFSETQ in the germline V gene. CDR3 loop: CASSGGLAGRKETQYF. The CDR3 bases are TGCGCCAGCAGCGGGGGACTAGCGGGAAGGAAAGAGACCCAGTACTTC. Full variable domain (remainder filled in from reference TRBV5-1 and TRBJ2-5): KAGVTQTPRYLIKTRGQQVTLSCSPISGHRSVSWYQQTPGQGLQFLFEYFSETQRNKGNFPGRFSGRQFSNSRSEMNVSTLELGDSALYLCASSGGLAGRKETQYFGPGTRLLVL.

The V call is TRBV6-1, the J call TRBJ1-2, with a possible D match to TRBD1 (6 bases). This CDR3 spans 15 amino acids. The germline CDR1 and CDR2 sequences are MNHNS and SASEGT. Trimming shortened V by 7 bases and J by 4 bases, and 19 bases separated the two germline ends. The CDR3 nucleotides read TGTGCCAGCACTCAGGACACCGGACAGATCTATGGCTACACCTTC. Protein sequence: CASTQDTGQIYGYTF.

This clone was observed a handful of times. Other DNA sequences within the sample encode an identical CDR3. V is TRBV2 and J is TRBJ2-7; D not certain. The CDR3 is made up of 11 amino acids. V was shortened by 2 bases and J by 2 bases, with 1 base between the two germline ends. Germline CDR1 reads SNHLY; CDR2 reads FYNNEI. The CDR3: CASSETYEQYF. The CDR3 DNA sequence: TGTGCCAGCAGTGAAACCTACGAGCAGTACTTC.

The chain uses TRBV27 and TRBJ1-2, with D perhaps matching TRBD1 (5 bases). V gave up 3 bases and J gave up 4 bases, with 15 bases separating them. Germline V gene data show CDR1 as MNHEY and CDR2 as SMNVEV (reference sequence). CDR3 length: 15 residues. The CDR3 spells CASSFGQGRFYGYTF. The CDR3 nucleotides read TGTGCCAGCAGTTTCGGGCAGGGTCGGTTCTATGGCTACACCTTC.

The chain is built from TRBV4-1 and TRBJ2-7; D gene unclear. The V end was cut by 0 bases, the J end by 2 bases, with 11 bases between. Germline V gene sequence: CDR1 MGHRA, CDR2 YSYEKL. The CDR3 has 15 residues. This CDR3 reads CASSQETVSPYEQYF. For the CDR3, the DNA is TGCGCCAGCAGCCAAGAAACCGTAAGTCCCTACGAGCAGTACTTC.